A single sample gave rise to the 13 T cell receptor beta chains below, sequenced in a study of T cell changes during pregnancy in multiple sclerosis. The assay was immunoSEQ multiplex PCR, and TCRdb's table has in-frame clones only and misses some. The sample shows about 99,000 clones, approximately 93% of them seen only once. The specimen comprised peripheral blood, sampled after pregnancy. The receptors derive from a female donor with multiple sclerosis, enrolled in a pregnancy study.

V and J are TRBV7-2 and TRBJ2-7, with no clear D. This CDR3 contains 11 residues. V lost 6 bases and J 3 bases, leaving 6 bases between the germline ends. CDR1 SGHTA and CDR2 FQGNSA come from the germline V gene. The CDR3: CASSSHYEQYF. The CDR3 nucleotides read TGTGCCAGCAGTTCCCACTACGAGCAGTACTTC.

This chain connects TRBV19 to TRBJ2-7; 9 bases line up with TRBD2. With 4 bases clipped from V and 2 bases from J, the junction kept 3 bases outside the gene matches. The germline gives CDR1 LNHDA, CDR2 SQIVND (reference sequence). This CDR3 contains 14 residues. CDR3 bases: TGTGCCAGTAGTACCGGGACTAGCACCTACGAGCAGTACTTC. Translating it yields CASSTGTSTYEQYF.

The rearrangement links TRBV7-6 to TRBJ2-3; 7 bases match TRBD1. The CDR3 spans 14 residues. Germline values: CDR1 SGHVS, CDR2 FNYEAQ. Losses at the gene ends were 2 bases for V and 4 bases for J; bases not matched to a gene: 3. The DNA of the CDR3 is TGTGCCAGCAGCTTATCAGGGGGTGCAGATACGCAGTATTTT. Amino acid sequence: CASSLSGGADTQYF. Full variable domain (remainder filled in from reference TRBV7-6 and TRBJ2-3): GAGVSQSPRYKVTKRGQDVALRCDPISGHVSLYWYRQALGQGPEFLTYFNYEAQQDKSGLPNDRFSAERPEGSISTLTIQRTEQRDSAMYRCASSLSGGADTQYFGPGTRLTVL.

This clone occurred once. The chain carries TRBV4-3 and TRBJ1-4; D might be TRBD1 (6 bases). Between the trimmed V and J ends, which lost 0 bases and 8 bases, there was a span of 16 bases. CDR1 LGHNA and CDR2 YSLEER come from the germline V gene. This CDR3 has 16 amino acids. The CDR3, as DNA: TGCGCCAGCAGCCAAGATGGCGGGGGCGCCGGGGAAAAACTGTTTTTT. It is translated as CASSQDGGGAGEKLFF.

This clone was counted a single time. V usage is TRBV2 and J usage is TRBJ2-7; D gene unclear. Germline-derived CDR1 and CDR2 are SNHLY and FYNNEI. The CDR3 consists of 13 residues. Trimming took 2 bases from V and 4 from J, leaving 9 bases between them. CDR3 bases: TGTGCCAGCAGTGAACCCAGCGAGTACGAGCAGTACTTC. This gives the protein CASSEPSEYEQYF.

This clone was picked up one time. The chain recombines TRBV6-5 with TRBJ2-7, with TRBD1 matching over 8 bases. CDR1 and CDR2 (germline): MNHEY, SVGAGI. The V and J ends lost 6 bases and 7 bases, in that order; junction bases with no gene match: 5. The CDR3 has 12 residues. The CDR3 is CASSLRGLEQYF. Written as DNA, the CDR3 is TGTGCCAGCAGCCTCAGGGGGCTAGAGCAGTACTTC.

The chain has TRBV5-1 and TRBJ2-7; possibly TRBD2 for D (8 bases). Germline values: CDR1 SGHRS, CDR2 YFSETQ. The V end was cut by 6 bases, the J end by 5 bases, with 24 bases between. This CDR3 region has 16 residues. The CDR3 protein is CASTILTGTGRDEQYF. CDR3 DNA: TGCGCCAGCACTATTTTGACAGGGACCGGGAGGGACGAGCAGTACTTC.

The rearrangement links TRBV7-8 to TRBJ2-1, with 14 bases that match TRBD2. The CDR3 contains 14 residues. J was trimmed by 9 bases and V by 7 bases; bases with no gene match: 5. Germline V gene data show CDR1 as SGHVS and CDR2 as FQNEAQ. The CDR3 nucleotides read TGTGCCAGCACCGGGACTAGCGGGGGCATTGAGCAGTTCTTC. This gives the protein CASTGTSGGIEQFF. Variable domain in full (rest from reference TRBV7-8 and TRBJ2-1): GAGVSQSPRYKVAKRGQDVALRCDPISGHVSLFWYQQALGQGPEFLTYFQNEAQLDKSGLPSDRFFAERPEGSVSTLKIQRTQQEDSAVYLCASTGTSGGIEQFFGPGTRLTVL.

The chain carries TRBV6-1 and TRBJ1-5; possibly TRBD1 for D (6 bases). In germline, CDR1 is MNHNS, CDR2 SASEGT. The germline V and J ends were trimmed by 4 bases and 3 bases, with 13 bases remaining between them. The CDR3 runs to 15 residues. CDR3 DNA sequence: TGTGCCAGCAGTGCGGACAGCACTTCCAATCAGCCCCAGCATTTT. It specifies CASSADSTSNQPQHF.

Here the CDR3 reads CASSQDSSRGTYGANVLTF. The CDR3 bases are TGTGCCAGCAGCCAAGATTCTAGCAGGGGGACGTACGGGGCCAACGTCCTGACTTTC. The gene calls are TRBV4-2 and TRBJ2-6; 7 positions match TRBD1. Germline CDR1 LGHNA, CDR2 YNFKEQ. The V gene end was trimmed by 0 bases and the J gene end by 4 bases; junction bases not matched to a gene: 12. This CDR3 is 19 amino acids long.

The chain recombines TRBV7-2 with TRBJ2-7, with a weak D call TRBD2 (6 bases). Germline V gives CDR1 SGHTA, CDR2 FQGNSA. V was cut by 2 bases and J by 4 bases, with 21 bases left in between. The CDR3 has 17 amino acids. The CDR3 here is CASSLNPATGVRYEQYF. CDR3 coding DNA: TGTGCCAGCAGCTTAAACCCCGCAACGGGAGTCCGGTACGAGCAGTACTTC. Complete variable domain (other parts from reference TRBV7-2 and TRBJ2-7): GAGVSQSPSNKVTEKGKDVELRCDPISGHTALYWYRQSLGQGLEFLIYFQGNSAPDKSGLPSDRFSAERTGGSVSTLTIQRTQQEDSAVYLCASSLNPATGVRYEQYFGPGTRLTVT.

This chain links TRBV28 with TRBJ1-4; the D gene is possibly TRBD1 (5 bases). Germline CDR1 and CDR2: MDHEN and SYDVKM. The CDR3 sequence is 15 residues long. Trimming shortened V by 10 bases and J by 7 bases, and 22 bases separated the two germline ends. CDR3 nucleotide sequence: TGTGCCACCTCGTGGGGGGGAGGAAAGGGTGAAAAACTGTTTTTT. It encodes CATSWGGGKGEKLFF.

The rearrangement uses TRBV4-1 and TRBJ2-7; 10 nucleotides align to TRBD1. Germline assignment: CDR1 MGHRA and CDR2 YSYEKL. Losses at the gene ends were 8 bases for V and 2 bases for J; bases not matched to a gene: 15. This CDR3 has 17 amino acids. The CDR3 reads CASGRYTGTGATYEQYF. The CDR3 DNA is TGCGCCAGCGGGAGGTATACCGGGACAGGGGCGACCTACGAGCAGTACTTC.